Listed below are T cell receptor beta chains from one sample, sequenced in a study of cytomegalovirus exposure and HLA in healthy donors. The method was immunoSEQ multiplex PCR; TCRdb's version includes in-frame clones alone and lacks a portion of them. The sample contains some 130,000 clones, roughly three quarters of which appear only once. Sample: PBMCs. These receptors were obtained from a man aged 30 to 45 in good health and CMV-seronegative. Each CDR3 is given with its conserved first and last residue. The D gene is left open where the match is weak. Some rows have no size entry. The others give once, few or many, or a class for an expanded clone.

clone_size: few; d_call: NA; j_call: TRBJ2-2; v_call: TRBV7-2; cdr3_aa: CASRSRRARQDTGELLF; cdr3_nt: TGTGCCAGCAGATCGCGAAGGGCTAGACAGGACACCGGGGAGCTGCTTTTT
clone_size: once; d_call: TRBD1; j_call: TRBJ2-2; v_call: TRBV29-1; cdr3_aa: CSVIRDRVPGELFF; cdr3_nt: TGCAGCGTGATCCGGGACAGGGTCCCCGGGGAGCTGTTTTTT
clone_size: NA; d_call: NA; j_call: TRBJ1-2; v_call: TRBV5-1; cdr3_aa: CASSLEQQVPTF; cdr3_nt: TGCGCCAGCAGCTTGGAACAGCAGGTACCCACCTTC
clone_size: NA; d_call: NA; j_call: TRBJ2-7; v_call: TRBV2; cdr3_aa: CASSGADGIGEQYF; cdr3_nt: TGTGCCAGCAGTGGGGCAGACGGCATCGGCGAGCAGTACTTC
clone_size: NA; d_call: NA; j_call: TRBJ1-1; v_call: TRBV12-5; cdr3_aa: CASGPPRRGAFF; cdr3_nt: TGTGCTAGTGGTCCCCCCCGACGGGGAGCTTTCTTT
clone_size: NA; d_call: TRBD2; j_call: TRBJ2-1; v_call: TRBV7-3; cdr3_aa: CASSLSGTSGLDEQFF; cdr3_nt: TGTGCCAGCAGCTTAAGTGGGACTAGCGGGTTAGATGAGCAGTTCTTC
clone_size: NA; d_call: NA; j_call: TRBJ1-5; v_call: TRBV2; cdr3_aa: CASSVGGNNQPQHF; cdr3_nt: TGTGCCAGCAGTGTGGGGGGGAACAATCAGCCCCAGCATTTT
clone_size: NA; d_call: TRBD1; j_call: TRBJ2-1; v_call: TRBV5-4; cdr3_aa: CASSLAQGVYNEQFF; cdr3_nt: TGTGCCAGCAGCTTAGCACAGGGGGTGTACAATGAGCAGTTCTTC
clone_size: NA; d_call: NA; j_call: TRBJ1-1; v_call: TRBV4-1; cdr3_aa: CASSPRTDLGTEAFF; cdr3_nt: TGCGCCAGCAGCCCTAGGACAGATTTGGGAACTGAAGCTTTCTTT
clone_size: NA; d_call: NA; j_call: TRBJ2-1; v_call: TRBV29-1; cdr3_aa: CSVEGDYNEQFF; cdr3_nt: TGCAGCGTTGAGGGAGACTACAATGAGCAGTTCTTC
clone_size: NA; d_call: NA; j_call: TRBJ2-3; v_call: TRBV2; cdr3_aa: CASKNRLARSTDTQYF; cdr3_nt: TGTGCCAGCAAGAATAGGCTAGCGCGAAGCACAGATACGCAGTATTTT
clone_size: NA; d_call: NA; j_call: TRBJ1-2; v_call: TRBV21-1; cdr3_aa: CASSKGRGQGYGYTF; cdr3_nt: TGTGCCAGCAGCAAAGGAAGAGGACAGGGGTATGGCTACACCTTC
clone_size: NA; d_call: TRBD2; j_call: TRBJ2-7; v_call: TRBV2; cdr3_aa: CASSELGSGRADSYEQYF; cdr3_nt: TGTGCCAGCAGTGAATTGGGTAGCGGGAGGGCCGACTCCTACGAGCAGTACTTC
clone_size: NA; d_call: NA; j_call: TRBJ1-1; v_call: TRBV28; cdr3_aa: CASSPGGYTEAFF; cdr3_nt: TGTGCCAGCAGTCCCGGAGGGTACACTGAAGCTTTCTTT
clone_size: NA; d_call: NA; j_call: TRBJ1-5; v_call: TRBV19; cdr3_aa: CASSSRVEGGQPQHF; cdr3_nt: TGTGCCAGTAGTAGCAGGGTGGAGGGTGGTCAGCCCCAGCATTTT
clone_size: NA; d_call: NA; j_call: TRBJ1-5; v_call: TRBV6-1; cdr3_aa: CASSDDSRGGLGQPQHF; cdr3_nt: TGTGCCAGCAGTGATGATTCCCGCGGGGGGCTCGGGCAGCCCCAGCATTTT
clone_size: NA; d_call: NA; j_call: TRBJ2-5; v_call: TRBV5-5; cdr3_aa: CASSVQGWETQYF; cdr3_nt: TGTGCCAGCAGCGTACAGGGTTGGGAGACCCAGTACTTC
clone_size: NA; d_call: NA; j_call: TRBJ2-7; v_call: TRBV28; cdr3_aa: CASPPPRTESYEQYF; cdr3_nt: TGTGCCAGCCCCCCCCCGCGGACAGAGTCCTACGAGCAGTACTTC
clone_size: NA; d_call: NA; j_call: TRBJ2-7; v_call: TRBV30; cdr3_aa: CAWSPGGEQYF; cdr3_nt: TGTGCCTGGAGTCCAGGGGGGGAGCAGTACTTC
clone_size: NA; d_call: NA; j_call: TRBJ1-4; v_call: TRBV5-6; cdr3_aa: CASSLRRGVQRKLFF; cdr3_nt: TGTGCCAGCAGCTTGAGGAGGGGTGTACAAAGAAAACTGTTTTTT
clone_size: once; d_call: NA; j_call: TRBJ1-5; v_call: TRBV2; cdr3_aa: CASSVRGNSNQPQHF; cdr3_nt: TGTGCCAGCAGTGTCCGCGGGAATAGCAATCAGCCCCAGCATTTT
clone_size: NA; d_call: TRBD1; j_call: TRBJ2-7; v_call: TRBV6-1; cdr3_aa: CASSETGGLSYEQYF; cdr3_nt: TGTGCCAGCAGTGAAACAGGGGGATTGTCCTACGAGCAGTACTTC
clone_size: NA; d_call: NA; j_call: TRBJ2-7; v_call: TRBV7-3; cdr3_aa: CASSLLGGLHEQYF; cdr3_nt: TGTGCCAGCAGCTTATTAGGAGGGCTGCACGAGCAGTACTTC
clone_size: once; d_call: NA; j_call: TRBJ2-5; v_call: TRBV18; cdr3_aa: CASSPAGTDYHQETQYF; cdr3_nt: TGTGCCAGCTCACCGGCGGGGACAGATTATCACCAAGAGACCCAGTACTTC
clone_size: few; d_call: NA; j_call: TRBJ1-3; v_call: TRBV11-2; cdr3_aa: CASSPGRGNTIYF; cdr3_nt: TGTGCCAGCAGCCCAGGGAGGGGGAACACCATATATTTT
clone_size: NA; d_call: NA; j_call: TRBJ2-5; v_call: TRBV7-2; cdr3_aa: CASSSQETQYF; cdr3_nt: TGTGCCAGCAGCTCTCAAGAGACCCAGTACTTC
clone_size: NA; d_call: TRBD2; j_call: TRBJ2-5; v_call: TRBV5-1; cdr3_aa: CASSLVPSGRQETQYF; cdr3_nt: TGCGCCAGCAGCTTGGTGCCTAGCGGGAGGCAAGAGACCCAGTACTTC
clone_size: few; d_call: NA; j_call: TRBJ2-5; v_call: TRBV5-6; cdr3_aa: CATYSDGGTQYF; cdr3_nt: TGTGCCACCTACAGCGACGGGGGGACCCAGTACTTC
clone_size: few; d_call: TRBD1; j_call: TRBJ2-5; v_call: TRBV25-1; cdr3_aa: CASSEWTGGWETQYF; cdr3_nt: TGTGCCAGCAGTGAATGGACAGGGGGCTGGGAGACCCAGTACTTC
clone_size: NA; d_call: NA; j_call: TRBJ2-6; v_call: TRBV5-1; cdr3_aa: CASSLYPGSGANVLTF; cdr3_nt: TGCGCCAGCAGCTTGTATCCGGGCTCTGGGGCCAACGTCCTGACTTTC
clone_size: NA; d_call: NA; j_call: TRBJ2-5; v_call: TRBV30; cdr3_aa: CAWSVSRETQYF; cdr3_nt: TGTGCCTGGAGTGTATCTCGTGAGACCCAGTACTTC
clone_size: NA; d_call: NA; j_call: TRBJ2-7; v_call: TRBV5-6; cdr3_aa: CASSFSSYEQYF; cdr3_nt: TGTGCCAGCAGCTTCAGCTCCTACGAGCAGTACTTC
clone_size: NA; d_call: TRBD2; j_call: TRBJ2-1; v_call: TRBV7-2; cdr3_aa: CASSLGPAGDHNEQFF; cdr3_nt: TGTGCCAGCAGCTTAGGCCCAGCGGGAGACCACAATGAGCAGTTCTTC
clone_size: NA; d_call: NA; j_call: TRBJ1-1; v_call: TRBV5-1; cdr3_aa: CASRPQGNTEAFF; cdr3_nt: TGCGCCAGCAGGCCACAGGGGAACACTGAAGCTTTCTTT
clone_size: NA; d_call: NA; j_call: TRBJ1-1; v_call: TRBV2; cdr3_aa: CASSDGMNTEAFF; cdr3_nt: TGTGCCAGCAGTGACGGTATGAACACTGAAGCTTTCTTT
clone_size: NA; d_call: TRBD1; j_call: TRBJ1-1; v_call: TRBV6-1; cdr3_aa: CASSASTGGAEAFF; cdr3_nt: TGTGCCAGCAGTGCGTCGACAGGGGGGGCTGAAGCTTTCTTT
clone_size: few; d_call: TRBD1; j_call: TRBJ2-2; v_call: TRBV15; cdr3_aa: CATSRSPGQANTGELFF; cdr3_nt: TGTGCCACCAGCAGGTCACCGGGACAGGCGAACACCGGGGAGCTGTTTTTT
clone_size: NA; d_call: TRBD2; j_call: TRBJ2-3; v_call: TRBV9; cdr3_aa: CASSVNPGLAGGTDTQYF; cdr3_nt: TGTGCCAGCAGCGTAAACCCCGGGCTAGCGGGAGGTACAGATACGCAGTATTTT
clone_size: NA; d_call: TRBD2; j_call: TRBJ2-7; v_call: TRBV10-2; cdr3_aa: CASSGLAVRLKTYEQYF; cdr3_nt: TGCGCCAGCAGTGGTCTAGCGGTACGACTTAAAACCTACGAGCAGTACTTC
clone_size: NA; d_call: NA; j_call: TRBJ2-2; v_call: TRBV6-5; cdr3_aa: CATGGPWNTGELFF; cdr3_nt: TGTGCCACCGGAGGCCCCTGGAACACCGGGGAGCTGTTTTTT
clone_size: NA; d_call: NA; j_call: TRBJ2-1; v_call: TRBV6-5; cdr3_aa: CASSYEGNEQFF; cdr3_nt: TGTGCCAGCAGTTACGAGGGTAATGAGCAGTTCTTC
clone_size: NA; d_call: NA; j_call: TRBJ1-2; v_call: TRBV28; cdr3_aa: CASSSPSGNYGYTF; cdr3_nt: TGTGCCAGCAGTTCCCCCTCGGGGAACTATGGCTACACCTTC
clone_size: NA; d_call: TRBD1; j_call: TRBJ1-5; v_call: TRBV6-5; cdr3_aa: CASSSRGQGAWQPQHF; cdr3_nt: TGTGCCAGCAGTTCACGGGGACAGGGGGCATGGCAGCCCCAGCATTTT
clone_size: NA; d_call: TRBD1; j_call: TRBJ1-1; v_call: TRBV6-1; cdr3_aa: CASTVDRGNTEAFF; cdr3_nt: TGTGCCAGCACCGTGGACAGGGGCAACACTGAAGCTTTCTTT
clone_size: NA; d_call: TRBD1; j_call: TRBJ2-7; v_call: TRBV11-2; cdr3_aa: CASVRTGTGHEQYF; cdr3_nt: TGTGCCAGCGTCCGGACAGGGACGGGCCACGAGCAGTACTTC
clone_size: few; d_call: NA; j_call: TRBJ2-1; v_call: TRBV11-2; cdr3_aa: CASSLDRRNEQFF; cdr3_nt: TGTGCCAGCAGCTTAGATCGGCGGAATGAGCAGTTCTTC
clone_size: NA; d_call: TRBD2; j_call: TRBJ2-1; v_call: TRBV18; cdr3_aa: CASSPGRGAYNEQFF; cdr3_nt: TGTGCCAGCTCACCAGGGAGGGGCGCCTACAATGAGCAGTTCTTC
clone_size: NA; d_call: TRBD1; j_call: TRBJ2-2; v_call: TRBV11-3; cdr3_aa: CASSLGQGRGEAGELFF; cdr3_nt: TGTGCCAGCAGCCTGGGACAGGGAAGGGGGGAAGCCGGGGAGCTGTTTTTT
clone_size: NA; d_call: TRBD1; j_call: TRBJ2-7; v_call: TRBV5-8; cdr3_aa: CASSLAGDRGVKYF; cdr3_nt: TGTGCCAGCAGCTTGGCCGGGGACAGGGGAGTTAAGTACTTC
clone_size: NA; d_call: NA; j_call: TRBJ2-7; v_call: TRBV18; cdr3_aa: CASSPVAGASSYEQYF; cdr3_nt: TGTGCCAGCTCACCAGTAGCTGGGGCCTCCTCCTACGAGCAGTACTTC
clone_size: NA; d_call: TRBD1; j_call: TRBJ2-7; v_call: TRBV13; cdr3_aa: CASSLEGTGTGVYEQYF; cdr3_nt: TGTGCCAGCAGCTTAGAGGGCACCGGGACAGGGGTTTACGAGCAGTACTTC
clone_size: once; d_call: NA; j_call: TRBJ1-2; v_call: TRBV10-3; cdr3_aa: CAISGQDYGYTF; cdr3_nt: TGTGCCATCAGTGGACAAGACTATGGCTACACCTTC
clone_size: NA; d_call: TRBD1; j_call: TRBJ1-3; v_call: TRBV9; cdr3_aa: CASSALGQGSSGNTIYF; cdr3_nt: TGTGCCAGCAGCGCGTTGGGACAGGGGAGCTCTGGAAACACCATATATTTT
clone_size: NA; d_call: TRBD2; j_call: TRBJ2-7; v_call: TRBV6-5; cdr3_aa: CASSYKGTSGSGEQYF; cdr3_nt: TGTGCCAGCAGTTACAAAGGGACTAGCGGGAGTGGAGAGCAGTACTTC
clone_size: NA; d_call: NA; j_call: TRBJ2-3; v_call: TRBV7-5; cdr3_aa: CARSRGTKTGTDTQYF; cdr3_nt: TGTGCCAGAAGCCGCGGGACTAAAACTGGCACAGATACGCAGTATTTT